This TCR beta chain was sequenced during a study of regulatory T cells in long-lasting Graves disease. Indicated time point: newly diagnosed GD, antithyroid drugs for less than 3 months. After RNA was extracted from PBMCs, the TCR library was made from it. This CDR3 is built from 15 residues. With 10 bases clipped from V and 6 bases from J, the junction kept 13 bases outside the gene matches. CDR1 is ENHRY, CDR2 SYGVKD, per germline. Arm-PCR of CDR3 regions and iRepertoire HTBI primers were the basis on which TCR beta libraries were built. One entry per CDR3 protein, called by TCRdb with MiXCR from the multiplex PCR reads. The sample yields 200,000 to 250,000 distinct CDR3 sequences, about 19% seen once. The sample also formed part of further work on T cells in Graves' hyperthyroidism and ophthalmopathy.

The sequence was collected from a woman in her thirties with Graves disease. The genes are TRBV10-3 and TRBJ2-1, with 9 bases aligning to TRBD1. The specimen comprised peripheral blood mononuclear cells (PBMCs), sampled at new diagnosis, from a patient treated with antithyroid drugs. The CDR3 here is CATVDWDREGNEQFF. Here the CDR3 DNA reads TGTGCCACCGTCGACTGGGACAGGGAGGGCAATGAGCAGTTCTTC.